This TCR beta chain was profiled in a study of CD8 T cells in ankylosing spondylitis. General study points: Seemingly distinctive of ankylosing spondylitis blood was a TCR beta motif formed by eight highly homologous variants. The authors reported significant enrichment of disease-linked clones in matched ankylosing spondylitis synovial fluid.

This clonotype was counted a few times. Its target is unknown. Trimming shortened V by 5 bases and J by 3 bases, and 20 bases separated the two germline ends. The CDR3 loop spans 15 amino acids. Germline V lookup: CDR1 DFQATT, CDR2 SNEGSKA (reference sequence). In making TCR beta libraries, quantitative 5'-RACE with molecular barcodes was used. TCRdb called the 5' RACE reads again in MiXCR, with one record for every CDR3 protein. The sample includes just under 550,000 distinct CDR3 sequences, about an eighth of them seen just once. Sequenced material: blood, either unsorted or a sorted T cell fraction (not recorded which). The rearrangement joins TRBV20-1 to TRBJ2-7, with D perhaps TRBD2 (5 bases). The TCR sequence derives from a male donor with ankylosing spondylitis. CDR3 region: CSARKPGKGSYEQYF. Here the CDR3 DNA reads TGCAGTGCTCGAAAACCGGGAAAGGGAAGCTACGAGCAGTACTTC.